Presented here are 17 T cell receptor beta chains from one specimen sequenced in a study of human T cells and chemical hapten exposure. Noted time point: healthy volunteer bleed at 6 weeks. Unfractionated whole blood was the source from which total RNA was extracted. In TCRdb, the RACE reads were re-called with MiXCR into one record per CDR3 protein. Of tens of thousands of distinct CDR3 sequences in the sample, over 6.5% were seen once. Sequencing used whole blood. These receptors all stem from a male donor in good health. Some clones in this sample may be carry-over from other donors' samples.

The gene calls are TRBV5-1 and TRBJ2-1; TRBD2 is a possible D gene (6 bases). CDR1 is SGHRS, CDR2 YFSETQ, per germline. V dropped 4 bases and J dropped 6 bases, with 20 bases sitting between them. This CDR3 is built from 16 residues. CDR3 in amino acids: CASSEHRRGAGNEQFF. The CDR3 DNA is TGCGCCAGCAGCGAGCACAGGAGGGGTGCGGGCAATGAGCAGTTCTTC.

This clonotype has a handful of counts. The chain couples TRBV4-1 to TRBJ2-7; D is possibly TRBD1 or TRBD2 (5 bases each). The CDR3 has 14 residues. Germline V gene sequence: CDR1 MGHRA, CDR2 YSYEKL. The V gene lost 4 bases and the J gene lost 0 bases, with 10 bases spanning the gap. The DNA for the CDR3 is TGCGCCAGCAGCCCGGGACCAAGCTCCTACGAGCAGTACTTC. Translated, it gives CASSPGPSSYEQYF.

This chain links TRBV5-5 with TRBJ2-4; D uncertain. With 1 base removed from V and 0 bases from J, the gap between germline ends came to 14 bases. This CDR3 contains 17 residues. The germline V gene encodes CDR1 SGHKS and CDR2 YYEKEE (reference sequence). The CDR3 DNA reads TGTGCCAGCAGCTTGAGCCCGGCCAGGTCAGCCAAAAACATTCAGTACTTC. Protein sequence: CASSLSPARSAKNIQYF.

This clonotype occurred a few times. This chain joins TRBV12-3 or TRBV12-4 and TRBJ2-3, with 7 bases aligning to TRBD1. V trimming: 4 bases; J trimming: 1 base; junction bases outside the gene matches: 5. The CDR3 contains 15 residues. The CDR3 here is CASSSPGTGTDTQYF. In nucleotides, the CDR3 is TGTGCCAGCAGTTCACCCGGGACAGGCACAGATACGCAGTATTTT.

CDR3 loop: CAAAGDTYEQYF. CDR3 nucleotides: TGTGCCGCGGCGGGGGATACCTACGAGCAGTACTTC. This chain uses TRBV10-3 with TRBJ2-7; 7 bases map to TRBD2. CDR3 size: 12 residues. V shed 11 bases, J shed 2 bases, and the junction held 6 bases outside the gene matches. Germline V gives CDR1 ENHRY, CDR2 SYGVKD.

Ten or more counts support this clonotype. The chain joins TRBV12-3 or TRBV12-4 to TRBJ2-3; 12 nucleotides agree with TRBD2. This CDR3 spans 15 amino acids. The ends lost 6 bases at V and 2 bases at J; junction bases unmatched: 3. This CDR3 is CASSGLAGYTDTQYF. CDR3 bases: TGTGCCAGCAGCGGACTAGCGGGGTACACAGATACGCAGTATTTT.

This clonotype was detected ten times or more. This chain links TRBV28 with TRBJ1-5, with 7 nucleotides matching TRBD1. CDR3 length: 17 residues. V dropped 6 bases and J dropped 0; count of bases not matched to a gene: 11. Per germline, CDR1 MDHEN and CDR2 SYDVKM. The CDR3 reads CASSLDRWGYSNQPQHF. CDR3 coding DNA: TGTGCCAGCAGCTTGGACAGGTGGGGGTATAGCAATCAGCCCCAGCATTTT.

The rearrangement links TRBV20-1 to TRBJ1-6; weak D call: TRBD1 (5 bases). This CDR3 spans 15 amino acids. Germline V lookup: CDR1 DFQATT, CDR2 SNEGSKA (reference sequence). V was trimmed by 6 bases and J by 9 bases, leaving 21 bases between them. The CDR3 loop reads CSAASSYRRASPLHF. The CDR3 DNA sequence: TGCAGTGCCGCGAGCAGTTACAGGCGGGCTTCACCCCTCCACTTT.

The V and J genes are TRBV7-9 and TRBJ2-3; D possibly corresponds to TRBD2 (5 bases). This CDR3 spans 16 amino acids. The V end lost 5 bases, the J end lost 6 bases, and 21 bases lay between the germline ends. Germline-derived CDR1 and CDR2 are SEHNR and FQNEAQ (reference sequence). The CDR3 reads CASSRRTPAYEDTQYF. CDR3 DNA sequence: TGTGCCAGCAGCCGACGGACTCCCGCTTATGAGGATACGCAGTATTTT. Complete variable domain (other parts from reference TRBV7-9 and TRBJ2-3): DTGVSQNPRHKITKRGQNVTFRCDPISEHNRLYWYRQTLGQGPEFLTYFQNEAQLEKSRLLSDRFSAERPKGSFSTLEIQRTEQGDSAMYLCASSRRTPAYEDTQYFGPGTRLTVL.

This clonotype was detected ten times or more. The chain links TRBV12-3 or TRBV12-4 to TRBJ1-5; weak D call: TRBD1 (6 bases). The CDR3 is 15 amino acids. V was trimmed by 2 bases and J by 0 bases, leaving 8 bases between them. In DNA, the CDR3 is TGTGCCAGCAGTTTACAGGGGTATAGCAATCAGCCCCAGCATTTT. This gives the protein CASSLQGYSNQPQHF.

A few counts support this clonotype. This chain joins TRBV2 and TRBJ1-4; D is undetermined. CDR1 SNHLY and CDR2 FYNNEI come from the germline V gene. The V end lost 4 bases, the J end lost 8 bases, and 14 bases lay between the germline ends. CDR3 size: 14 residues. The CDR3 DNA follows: TGTGCCAGCAGTGGCGGCGGAGAGGGCGAAAAACTGTTTTTT. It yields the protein CASSGGGEGEKLFF.

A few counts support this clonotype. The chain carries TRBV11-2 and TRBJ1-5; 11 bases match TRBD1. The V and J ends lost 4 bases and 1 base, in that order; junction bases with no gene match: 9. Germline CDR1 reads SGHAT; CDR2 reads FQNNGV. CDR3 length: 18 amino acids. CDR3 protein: CASSSGTGGEESNQPQHF. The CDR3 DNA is TGTGCCAGCAGCTCCGGGACAGGGGGTGAGGAAAGCAATCAGCCCCAGCATTTT.

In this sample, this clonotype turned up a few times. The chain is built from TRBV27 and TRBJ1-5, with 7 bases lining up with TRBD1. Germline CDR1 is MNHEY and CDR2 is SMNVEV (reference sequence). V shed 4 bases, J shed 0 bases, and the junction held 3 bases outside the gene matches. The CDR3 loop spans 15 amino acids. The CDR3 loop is CASSSGTDSNQPQHF. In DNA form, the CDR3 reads TGTGCCAGCAGTTCCGGGACAGATAGCAATCAGCCCCAGCATTTT.

CDR3 sequence (DNA): TGTGCCAGCAGCTTGGCTATGTGGGAGAACACCGGGGAGCTGTTTTTT. Its protein is CASSLAMWENTGELFF. V gene TRBV5-4 combines with J gene TRBJ2-2, with D unclear. V was cut by 0 bases and J by 1 base, with 10 bases left in between. CDR1 and CDR2 from the germline V gene are SGHNT and YYREEE (reference sequence). The CDR3 totals 16 residues.

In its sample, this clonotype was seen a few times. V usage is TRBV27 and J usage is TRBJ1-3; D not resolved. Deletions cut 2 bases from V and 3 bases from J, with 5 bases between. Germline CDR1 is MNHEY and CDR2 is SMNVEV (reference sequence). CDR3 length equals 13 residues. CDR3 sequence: CASSLVFGNTIYF. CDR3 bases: TGTGCCAGCAGTTTAGTGTTTGGAAACACCATATATTTT.

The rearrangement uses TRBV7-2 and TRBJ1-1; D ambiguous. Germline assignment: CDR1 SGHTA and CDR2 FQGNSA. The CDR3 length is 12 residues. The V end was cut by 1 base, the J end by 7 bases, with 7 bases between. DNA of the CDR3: TGTGCCAGCAGCTTAGTGGGGAGTGAAGCTTTCTTT. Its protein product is CASSLVGSEAFF. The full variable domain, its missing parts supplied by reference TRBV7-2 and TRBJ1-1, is GAGVSQSPSNKVTEKGKDVELRCDPISGHTALYWYRQSLGQGLEFLIYFQGNSAPDKSGLPSDRFSAERTGGSVSTLTIQRTQQEDSAVYLCASSLVGSEAFFGQGTRLTVV.

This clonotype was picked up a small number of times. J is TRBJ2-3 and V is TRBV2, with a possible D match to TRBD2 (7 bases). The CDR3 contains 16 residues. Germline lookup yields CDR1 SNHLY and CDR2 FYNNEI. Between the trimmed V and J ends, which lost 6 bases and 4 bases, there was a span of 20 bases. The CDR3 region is CASRDTARGRADTQYF. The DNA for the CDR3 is TGTGCCAGCAGGGACACCGCGCGGGGGCGCGCAGATACGCAGTATTTT. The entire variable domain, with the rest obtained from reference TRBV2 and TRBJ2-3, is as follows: EPEVTQTPSHQVTQMGQEVILRCVPISNHLYFYWYRQILGQKVEFLVSFYNNEISEKSEIFDDQFSVERPDGSNFTLKIRSTKLEDSAMYFCASRDTARGRADTQYFGPGTRLTVL.